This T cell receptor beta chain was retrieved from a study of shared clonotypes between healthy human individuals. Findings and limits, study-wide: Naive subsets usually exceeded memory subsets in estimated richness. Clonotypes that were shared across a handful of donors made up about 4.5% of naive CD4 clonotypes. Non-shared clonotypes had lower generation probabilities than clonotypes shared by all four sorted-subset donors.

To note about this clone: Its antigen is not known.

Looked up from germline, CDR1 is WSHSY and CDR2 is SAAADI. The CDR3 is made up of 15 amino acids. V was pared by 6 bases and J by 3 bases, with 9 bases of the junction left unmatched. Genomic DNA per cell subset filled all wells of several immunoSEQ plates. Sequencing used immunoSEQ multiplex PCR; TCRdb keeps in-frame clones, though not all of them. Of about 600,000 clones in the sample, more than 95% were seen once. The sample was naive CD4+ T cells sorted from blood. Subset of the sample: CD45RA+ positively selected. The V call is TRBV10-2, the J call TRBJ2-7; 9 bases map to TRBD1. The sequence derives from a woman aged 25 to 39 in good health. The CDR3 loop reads CASRDSGQGLYEQYF. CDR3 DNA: TGCGCCAGCAGAGACTCGGGACAGGGTCTCTACGAGCAGTACTTC.